One and the same sample provided the 18 T cell receptor beta chains below, sequenced in a study of T cells in Graves' hyperthyroidism and ophthalmopathy (dated by TCRdb to about 2019). The library was made by multiplex PCR. Sequencer: Illumina HiSeq 2000. The TCR beta CDR3 regions were amplified from RNA transcripts. The TCR CDR3 was subjected to a first round of RT-PCR using the HTBI primer set and the Qiagen OneStep RT-PCR kit. Through fastp at Q25 and MiXCR, TCRdb rebuilt clones from the public reads, retaining in-frame beta chains. Rows with a matching CDR3 protein are joined into one entry that keeps the most common DNA and genes. The sample data list 500,000 to 650,000 distinct CDR3 sequences, and about 14% of these were observed just once. The leading ten clones occupy around an eighth of the sample. The specimen was blood. Source of these receptors: a woman between 45 and 60 years old with Graves' ophthalmopathy.

This clonotype has a count of ten or more. The gene calls are TRBV6-2 or TRBV6-3 and TRBJ1-2; D remains unclear. The CDR3 extends over 14 amino acids. Germline V gene sequence: CDR1 MNHEY, CDR2 SVGEGT. The germline V and J ends were trimmed by 0 bases and 3 bases, with 8 bases remaining between them. The chain's CDR3 is CASSYSIQHYGYTF. Here the CDR3 DNA reads TGTGCCAGCAGTTACTCCATACAGCACTATGGCTACACCTTC.

This clonotype occurred a few times. The rearrangement uses TRBV6-2 or TRBV6-3 and TRBJ2-3, with D tentatively TRBD2 (5 bases). The CDR3 has 14 residues. Trimming shortened V by 7 bases and J by 2 bases, and 13 bases separated the two germline ends. Germline lookup yields CDR1 MNHEY and CDR2 SVGEGT. CDR3 amino acids: CASTKDSSTDTQYF. DNA for the CDR3: TGTGCCAGCACTAAGGACTCCTCCACAGATACGCAGTATTTT.

To note about this clonotype: At one boundary the junction diverges from the germline segment, which might be a read error. J is TRBJ2-1 and V is TRBV29-1; 10 nucleotides line up with TRBD1. Germline V gene data show CDR1 as SQVTM and CDR2 as ANQGSEA. The CDR3 has 15 amino acids. The CDR3 loop reads CSVQDWDRGGDEQFF. In DNA form, the CDR3 reads TGCAGCGTTCAAGATTGGGACAGGGGAGGCGATGAGCAGTTCTTC.

This clonotype was detected many times. The CDR3 DNA sequence: TGCGCCAGCAGCTTGAATGAGAGAAGCTCCTACAATGAGCAGTTCTTC. It is translated as CASSLNERSSYNEQFF. This chain uses TRBV5-1 with TRBJ2-1, with D unresolved. The CDR3 loop spans 16 amino acids. The germline V gene encodes CDR1 SGHRS and CDR2 YFSETQ. Trimming removed 1 base at V and 0 bases at J, with 11 bases between.

This clonotype appeared many times. The rearrangement joins TRBV27 to TRBJ2-7; no definite D call. V shed 2 bases and J shed 12 bases, with 20 bases lying between them. The CDR3 length is 14 residues. Germline V lookup: CDR1 MNHEY, CDR2 SMNVEV (reference sequence). The CDR3 DNA reads as TGTGCCAGCAGTTTAAACAGCGTAGGAACGAGCATGTACTTC. Its protein is CASSLNSVGTSMYF.

This clonotype was counted a few times. The V and J genes are TRBV4-1 and TRBJ2-3; 9 positions agree with TRBD2. The ends lost 9 bases at V and 6 bases at J; junction bases unmatched: 10. The germline V gene encodes CDR1 MGHRA and CDR2 YSYEKL. The CDR3 covers 14 residues. DNA of the CDR3: TGCGCCAGTACTTGGCGGGAGGGCCAGGATACGCAGTATTTT. Amino acid sequence: CASTWREGQDTQYF.

This clonotype was seen at least ten times. The chain is built from TRBV10-3 and TRBJ2-1, with 7 nucleotides matching TRBD2. The V and J ends lost 9 bases and 8 bases, in that order; junction bases with no gene match: 10. This CDR3 comprises 13 residues. Germline CDR1 reads ENHRY; CDR2 reads SYGVKD. CDR3 sequence (DNA): TGTGCCATGAGAAGCGGGACTGTGGATGAGCAGTTCTTC. Its translation: CAMRSGTVDEQFF.

In this sample, this clonotype turned up a few times. J is TRBJ1-1 and V is TRBV5-6, with D perhaps TRBD1 (5 bases). The length of the CDR3 is 14 residues. Trimming took 3 bases from V and 1 from J, leaving 10 bases between them. Germline V CDR1 and CDR2: SGHDT, YYEEEE. In nucleotides, the CDR3 is TGTGCCAGCAGCTGGGTGACAGCGAACACTGAAGCTTTCTTT. The encoded protein is CASSWVTANTEAFF. The whole variable domain, remainder taken from reference TRBV5-6 and TRBJ1-1, is DAGVTQSPTHLIKTRGQQVTLRCSPKSGHDTVSWYQQALGQGPQFIFQYYEEEERQRGNFPDRFSGHQFPNYSSELNVNALLLGDSALYLCASSWVTANTEAFFGQGTRLTVV.

The gene calls are TRBV19 and TRBJ1-5, with D possibly matching TRBD1 (6 bases). V lost 7 bases and J 2 bases, leaving 24 bases between the germline ends. CDR1 is LNHDA and CDR2 is SQIVND in the germline V gene (reference sequence). This CDR3 contains 18 residues. The CDR3 DNA reads as TGTGCCAGTAACCCCCAAACCGTGGGGGCGACGGGCAATCAGCCCCAGCATTTT. Protein sequence: CASNPQTVGATGNQPQHF.

This clonotype appeared a single time. A much larger clone lies one base from this, so it may be a read error. CDR3 loop: CASSLSGSVTGELFF. CDR3 DNA: TGTGCCAGCAGCTTAAGTGGGTCAGTCACCGGGGAGCTGTTTTTT. V gene TRBV7-2 combines with J gene TRBJ2-2; D not resolved. V lost 2 bases, J lost 4 bases, and 11 bases lay in between. This CDR3 has 15 amino acids. CDR1 and CDR2 from the germline V gene are SGHTA and FQGNSA.

There are many counts of this clonotype. The chain has TRBV12-3 or TRBV12-4 and TRBJ2-5, with D hard to call. With 8 bases removed from V and 0 bases from J, the gap between germline ends came to 13 bases. The CDR3 is 14 residues long. The CDR3 DNA reads TGTGCCAGCGGGTCCCCGGGTTACCAAGAGACCCAGTACTTC. This sequence encodes CASGSPGYQETQYF.

This chain links TRBV7-3 with TRBJ2-1; D gene unclear. CDR1 SGHTA and CDR2 FQGTGA come from the germline V gene. CDR3 length: 14 amino acids. The V end lost 4 bases, the J end lost 6 bases, and 13 bases lay between the germline ends. This CDR3 reads CASSSRTTSNEQFF. CDR3 bases: TGTGCCAGCAGCTCCCGGACCACATCCAATGAGCAGTTCTTC.

The rearrangement joins TRBV20-1 to TRBJ1-5; TRBD1 aligns across 7 bases. There are 14 residues in the CDR3. Germline CDR1 reads DFQATT; CDR2 reads SNEGSKA (reference sequence). J lost 2 bases, V lost 6 bases, and 7 bases had no gene match. The CDR3 is CSARGTVGNQPQHF. As DNA, the CDR3 is TGCAGTGCCCGCGGGACAGTCGGCAATCAGCCCCAGCATTTT.

This clonotype was observed many times. V usage is TRBV6-2 or TRBV6-3 and J usage is TRBJ1-1; perhaps TRBD1 as D (6 bases). V shed 6 bases and J shed 0 bases, with 20 bases lying between them. The CDR3 is 17 residues long. Germline V CDR1 and CDR2: MNHEY, SVGEGT. CDR3 bases: TGTGCCAGCAGGATCGGGACACCGGTTGTCGTGAACACTGAAGCTTTCTTT. Amino acid sequence: CASRIGTPVVVNTEAFF.

The chain recombines TRBV7-6 with TRBJ2-7; D possibly uses TRBD1 or TRBD2 (5 bases each). V lost 5 bases and J 0 bases, leaving 14 bases between the germline ends. The CDR3 sequence is 15 residues long. Germline CDR1 is SGHVS and CDR2 is FNYEAQ. CDR3 residues: CASSPGTASSYEQYF. As DNA, the CDR3 is TGTGCCAGCAGCCCCGGGACGGCGAGCTCCTACGAGCAGTACTTC.

This clonotype was detected ten times or more. V usage is TRBV6-1 and J usage is TRBJ1-5, with unresolved D. Germline V gives CDR1 MNHNS, CDR2 SASEGT. The CDR3 has 12 amino acids. V was trimmed by 1 base and J by 9 bases, leaving 7 bases between them. CDR3 coding DNA: TGTGCCAGCAGTGAAGTAACCTGGCCCCAGCATTTT. Translating gives CASSEVTWPQHF.

This clonotype was seen many times. The CDR3 sequence: CASSPPPPGYNEQFF. DNA for the CDR3: TGCGCCAGCAGCCCACCCCCCCCCGGATATAATGAGCAGTTCTTC. The chain links TRBV5-1 to TRBJ2-1, with no clear D. This CDR3 spans 15 amino acids. Germline V gene sequence: CDR1 SGHRS, CDR2 YFSETQ. The germline V and J ends were trimmed by 4 bases and 7 bases, with 18 bases remaining between them.

This clonotype was counted between two and nine times. CDR3 region: CAISESQGTEAFF. DNA of the CDR3: TGTGCCATCAGTGAGTCGCAGGGGACTGAAGCTTTCTTT. The chain recombines TRBV10-3 with TRBJ1-1; TRBD1 might be the D (6 bases). The CDR3 totals 13 residues. In germline, CDR1 is ENHRY, CDR2 SYGVKD. Trimming took 0 bases from V and 5 from J, leaving 7 bases between them.